This T cell receptor beta chain was observed in a study of Tregs in tolerant kidney transplant recipients. Study outcomes and limitations: Biological reproducibility was not directly addressed, but technical replication error appeared minimal.

This clone has only a few counts. Its antigen is as yet unknown. Profiled with immunoSEQ multiplex PCR; TCRdb holds only in-frame clones, not every one. The repertoire has around 230,000 clones, 65% to 85% of them found once; the top ten carry roughly 0.67%. The clonotype originates from a human donor in good health. The sequenced sample consisted of CD4+ T cells from blood.

CDR3 bases: TGTGCCAGCAGTCCGGGACAGGGAAGAAAGAACACTGAAGCTTTCTTT. Residues: CASSPGQGRKNTEAFF. This rearrangement joins TRBV27 to TRBJ1-1, with 9 bases matching TRBD1. V was pared by 5 bases and J by 1 base, with 8 bases of the junction left unmatched. This CDR3 comprises 16 residues. CDR1 MNHEY and CDR2 SMNVEV come from the germline V gene (reference sequence).